The clone carrying this TCR beta chain came up once. The sample originates from a study of blood T cell repertoires in COVID-19. V was pared by 2 bases and J by 3 bases, with 1 base of the junction left unmatched. Germline CDR1 and CDR2: MNHNY and SVGAGI (reference sequence). CDR3 size: 14 residues. Sequencing was performed with immunoSEQ multiplex PCR; in TCRdb, only in-frame clones are kept and a portion is missing. The table includes about 200,000 clones, more than 75% detected once. The sample taken for sequencing was peripheral blood. The TCR was taken from a woman older than 75 with COVID-19, enrolled during active disease. The genes are TRBV6-6 and TRBJ1-5; 7 bases map to TRBD1. CDR3 in amino acids: CASSYDRANQPQHF. DNA of the CDR3: TGTGCCAGCAGTTACGACAGGGCCAATCAGCCCCAGCATTTT.